This T cell receptor beta chain originates from a study of T cell changes during pregnancy in multiple sclerosis. The table came from immunoSEQ multiplex PCR; TCRdb's copy has only in-frame clones and leaves some out. The sample carries tens of thousands of clones, 92% recorded once. The germline V gene has CDR1 SGHAT and CDR2 FQNNGV. The CDR3 covers 16 residues. The J segment lost 3 bases and the V segment lost 5 bases, leaving 11 bases of the junction unmatched. The specimen comprised peripheral blood, sampled in the second trimester of pregnancy. V and J are TRBV11-2 and TRBJ2-7; TRBD2 matches at 9 bases. The TCR sequence derives from a female donor with multiple sclerosis, enrolled in a pregnancy study. The CDR3: CASSPMLAGVIYEQYF. The CDR3 bases are TGTGCCAGCAGCCCCATGTTAGCGGGAGTTATCTACGAGCAGTACTTC.